This T cell receptor beta chain stems from a study of cytotoxic CD8 clonotypes in ibrutinib-treated CLL. Study summary: Across samples, productive templates numbered 250,000 to 300,000 and productive rearrangements reached 94,082 on average.

Generated by immunoSEQ multiplex PCR, the TCRdb table keeps only in-frame clones and is missing some. The table lists 150,000 or so clones, 70% to 90% of them singletons. The CDR3 has 18 residues. The V end lost 3 bases, the J end lost 0 bases, and 18 bases lay between the germline ends. CDR1 and CDR2 from the germline V gene are KGHSH and LQKENI. TCR beta libraries used approximately 1.9 micrograms of genomic DNA from cryopreserved PBMCs. Specimen: PBMCs, collected at disease progression, from a patient treated with ibrutinib. The chain couples TRBV18 to TRBJ2-4; D possibly corresponds to TRBD1 (5 bases). The receptor's source is a human donor with chronic lymphocytic leukemia. The CDR3 sequence: CASSPSRGRNIAKNIQYF. The CDR3 bases are TGTGCCAGCTCACCTTCTAGGGGCAGAAATATAGCCAAAAACATTCAGTACTTC. Looking up the rest from reference TRBV18 and TRBJ2-4 gives the full variable domain: NAGVMQNPRHLVRRRGQEARLRCSPMKGHSHVYWYRQLPEEGLKFMVYLQKENIIDESGMPKERFSAEFPKEGPSILRIQQVVRGDSAAYFCASSPSRGRNIAKNIQYFGAGTRLSVL.